One sample yielded the 11 T cell receptor beta chains listed below, sequenced in a study of human T cells and chemical hapten exposure. Stated time point: patch test 1, 2 weeks after DPC sensitization. Noted treatment: therapeutic diphenylcyclopropenone sensitization with weekly scalp DPC. TCRdb reanalysed the RACE reads using MiXCR and keeps one entry per CDR3 protein. Seen here are 300,000 to 350,000 distinct CDR3 sequences, around 7% observed once, and the top ten hold approximately 8.9%. Material: whole blood, obtained in connection with sensitization to the hapten diphenylcyclopropenone (DPC). The source is a woman aged 18-30 years with alopecia areata. Some clones in this sample may be carry-over from other donors' samples.

This clonotype has a count of ten or more. This sequence joins TRBV7-2 and TRBJ2-1, with TRBD1 matching 7 bases. V trimming: 4 bases; J trimming: 7 bases; junction bases outside the gene matches: 4. Germline values: CDR1 SGHTA, CDR2 FQGNSA. The CDR3 spans 13 residues. The CDR3 DNA sequence: TGTGCCAGCAGCTGGGGACAGAGGAATGAGCAGTTCTTC. It translates to CASSWGQRNEQFF.

This chain joins TRBV25-1 and TRBJ1-3, with D hard to call. This CDR3 comprises 13 residues. Germline V gives CDR1 MGHDK, CDR2 SYGVNS. The V and J ends lost 0 bases and 4 bases respectively, with 4 bases between them. The CDR3 here is CASSEYGGNTIYF. For the CDR3, the DNA is TGTGCCAGCAGTGAATACGGGGGAAACACCATATATTTT.

The sample holds one count of this clonotype. Compared with germline, one end of the junction differs, possibly owing to a read error. CDR3 region: CASSLWDSEPSTDTQYF. CDR3 nucleotides: TGTGCCAGCAGCTTATGGGACAGCGAGCCTAGCACAGATACGCAGTATTTT. The chain couples TRBV5-3 to TRBJ2-3; the match to TRBD1 covers 7 bases. TRBV5-3 is designated an ORF whose function remains uncertain. The CDR3 is made up of 17 amino acids.

This clonotype was recorded a few times. J is TRBJ1-1 and V is TRBV6-1, with TRBD1 matching 8 bases. J lost 12 bases, V lost 2 bases, and 5 bases had no gene match. The CDR3 spans 12 residues. Germline V gene data show CDR1 as MNHNS and CDR2 as SASEGT. The CDR3: CASSEIGDRSFF. DNA of the CDR3: TGTGCCAGCAGTGAAATTGGGGACAGGTCTTTCTTT.

This clonotype has only a few counts. V gene TRBV13 combines with J gene TRBJ2-3; possibly TRBD1 or TRBD2 for D (6 bases each). CDR1 and CDR2 from the germline V gene are PRHDT and FYEKMQ (reference sequence). Trimming shortened V by 6 bases and J by 4 bases, and 14 bases separated the two germline ends. This CDR3 has 14 amino acids. The DNA of the CDR3 is TGTGCCAGCAGTCAACAGGAGGGGGCAGATACGCAGTATTTT. Its protein product is CASSQQEGADTQYF.

The chain links TRBV7-6 to TRBJ2-1, with 9 bases lining up with TRBD2. The germline V gene encodes CDR1 SGHVS and CDR2 FNYEAQ. The CDR3 totals 17 residues. The junction had 14 bases not matched to a gene; V was cut back by 4 bases and J by 7 bases. This CDR3 reads CASSWSGGGALRNEQFF. In DNA form, the CDR3 reads TGTGCCAGCAGCTGGAGCGGCGGGGGGGCTCTCCGAAATGAGCAGTTCTTC.

This clonotype has a handful of counts. The V gene is TRBV3-1, the J gene TRBJ1-1; 10 positions agree with TRBD1. Germline CDR1 reads LGHDT; CDR2 reads YNNKEL (reference sequence). The CDR3 is 15 residues long. After removal of 6 bases from V and 8 bases from J, the junction contained 12 bases not matched to a gene. In DNA form, the CDR3 reads TGTGCCAGCAGTCATAATCCGGGACAGGGGAAGGAAGCTTTCTTT. Amino acid sequence: CASSHNPGQGKEAFF.

V usage is TRBV20-1 and J usage is TRBJ1-1; no clear D gene. Germline loops: CDR1 DFQATT, CDR2 SNEGSKA (reference sequence). CDR3 length: 14 amino acids. V was shortened by 1 base and J by 6 bases, with 15 bases between the two germline ends. The chain's CDR3 is CSARASPARPEAFF. CDR3 DNA sequence: TGCAGTGCTAGAGCCTCCCCCGCCCGCCCTGAAGCTTTCTTT.

The chain is built from TRBV12-3 or TRBV12-4 and TRBJ2-5, with 7 bases that match TRBD2. The CDR3 loop spans 12 amino acids. The ends lost 7 bases at V and 3 bases at J; junction bases unmatched: 2. The CDR3 region has the DNA TGTGCCAGCAAACGGGGGGAAGAGACCCAGTACTTC. Protein sequence: CASKRGEETQYF.

This clonotype was observed many times. The chain is built from TRBV7-2 and TRBJ2-3; D is undetermined. The CDR3 covers 15 residues. V dropped 4 bases and J dropped 2 bases, with 13 bases sitting between them. Germline CDR1 and CDR2: SGHTA and FQGNSA. CDR3 region: CASSSGPAPTDTQYF. CDR3 nucleotide sequence: TGTGCCAGCAGCTCCGGACCCGCCCCCACAGATACGCAGTATTTT.

This chain links TRBV12-3 or TRBV12-4 with TRBJ2-1; 10 bases map to TRBD2. CDR3 size: 16 residues. With 6 bases clipped from V and 5 bases from J, the junction kept 10 bases outside the gene matches. CDR3 sequence (DNA): TGTGCCAGCAGGAAAATAGCGGGGGGATACCACAATGAGCAGTTCTTC. Amino acids: CASRKIAGGYHNEQFF.